A selection of T cell receptor beta chains follows, all from one sample in a study of naive and memory T cell subsets. TCRdb used MiXCR to reprocess the UMI-ligation and nested PCR reads, holding one entry per CDR3 protein. Counted here are more than 120,000 distinct CDR3 sequences, 15% to 20% occurring once; the ten biggest clones make up roughly 0.68%. Sequencing was done on a sample of naive CD8+ T cells from blood. These receptors were taken from a human donor in good health. Both conserved end residues are part of each CDR3. Each record gives: clone size, V gene, J gene, D gene, CDR3 protein, CDR3 DNA. D genes are given only for firm matches. The size field is filled for only some rows; it gives once, few, many or a size class.

>-|TRBV4-2|TRBJ2-7|TRBD2
CASSQDWTSGSYEQYF
TGTGCCAGCAGCCAAGACTGGACTAGCGGGAGCTACGAGCAGTACTTC
>-|TRBV27|TRBJ2-5|TRBD1
CASSSTSSFRWDRAGETQYF
TGTGCCAGCAGTTCCACAAGCAGTTTCCGCTGGGACAGGGCAGGCGAGACCCAGTACTTC
>many|TRBV28|TRBJ1-5|-
CASSRTVYNQPQHF
TGTGCCAGCAGCCGGACCGTTTACAATCAGCCCCAGCATTTT
>-|TRBV4-2|TRBJ1-1|-
CASSQDTLLGTEAFF
TGTGCCAGCAGCCAAGATACTCTACTCGGCACTGAAGCTTTCTTT
>-|TRBV4-1|TRBJ2-7|TRBD1
CASSQHQGQAPQYEQYF
TGCGCCAGCAGCCAACACCAGGGACAGGCGCCCCAATACGAGCAGTACTTC
>-|TRBV12-3/TRBV12-4|TRBJ2-3|-
CASSLMASDTQYF
TGTGCCAGCAGTTTAATGGCCTCAGATACGCAGTATTTT
>-|TRBV2|TRBJ2-1|TRBD1
CARDRESYNEQFF
TGTGCCAGAGACAGGGAGTCCTACAATGAGCAGTTCTTC
>few|TRBV29-1|TRBJ2-7|TRBD2
CSVGGLATYEQYF
TGCAGCGTAGGTGGACTAGCGACCTACGAGCAGTACTTC
>-|TRBV25-1|TRBJ1-1|-
CASSDGLQGWTEAFF
TGTGCCAGCAGTGATGGGTTGCAGGGGTGGACTGAAGCTTTCTTT
>-|TRBV29-1|TRBJ2-7|-
CSVEEDEDEQYF
TGCAGCGTTGAGGAGGACGAGGACGAGCAGTACTTC
>few|TRBV6-6|TRBJ1-2|-
CASTPGGEAGYTF
TGTGCCAGCACTCCCGGGGGAGAGGCTGGCTACACCTTC
>-|TRBV12-3/TRBV12-4|TRBJ2-1|TRBD2
CASSPGTSGIEVSSYNEQFF
TGTGCCAGCAGTCCCGGGACTAGCGGTATCGAGGTGAGCTCCTACAATGAGCAGTTCTTC
>-|TRBV13|TRBJ2-3|TRBD2
CASSTEGLAGGDTQYF
TGTGCCAGCAGCACCGAGGGACTAGCGGGAGGAGATACGCAGTATTTT